This passage covers 30 T cell receptor beta chains from one sample sequenced in a study of T cell repertoires in cytomegalovirus infection. In TCRdb, the reads were re-called with MiXCR into one record per CDR3 protein. The data contain around 320,000 distinct CDR3 sequences, over 7.5% of them singletons. Sample: PBMCs. These receptors all come from a human donor in good health (CMV status not recorded). Some clones in this sample may be carry-over from other donors' samples.

This clonotype was seen more than once but under ten times. This chain joins TRBV28 and TRBJ1-4; D not certain. Looked up from germline, CDR1 is MDHEN and CDR2 is SYDVKM. V lost 6 bases and J lost 13, with 24 bases in between. This CDR3 is built from 15 residues. CDR3 amino acids: CASSPTRPGKGVLFF. The DNA for the CDR3 is TGTGCCAGCAGCCCAACCAGGCCGGGGAAAGGAGTACTGTTTTTT.

The rearrangement joins TRBV6-5 to TRBJ2-1, with TRBD2 identical over 11 bases. Per the germline V gene, CDR1 is MNHEY and CDR2 is SVGAGI. J gave up 1 base and V 2 bases, and 16 bases lay outside the gene matches. The CDR3 runs 21 residues. The chain's CDR3 is CASSYGGFTSGSRVSYNEQFF. The CDR3 DNA sequence: TGTGCCAGCAGTTACGGCGGGTTTACTAGCGGGAGTCGTGTTTCCTACAATGAGCAGTTCTTC.

Relative to its sample, this clonotype is medium-sized. The chain combines TRBV7-2 with TRBJ1-1, with D maybe TRBD1 (6 bases). Germline values: CDR1 SGHTA, CDR2 FQGNSA. The V gene lost 5 bases and the J gene lost 1 base, with 11 bases spanning the gap. This CDR3 is 14 amino acids long. CDR3 coding DNA: TGTGCCAGCAGCCCAGACAGGACGAACACTGAAGCTTTCTTT. Its translation: CASSPDRTNTEAFF.

The rearrangement joins TRBV5-5 to TRBJ2-1; D may be TRBD2 (6 bases). The V end was cut by 4 bases, the J end by 8 bases, with 13 bases between. The CDR3 length is 13 residues. Germline-derived CDR1 and CDR2 are SGHKS and YYEKEE (reference sequence). The CDR3 DNA is TGTGCCAGCAGCCCCCGGGACTTTGATGAGCAGTTCTTC. Encoded protein: CASSPRDFDEQFF.

This clonotype was observed a handful of times. V is TRBV6-2 or TRBV6-3 and J is TRBJ2-7; D may be TRBD1 (6 bases). CDR1 and CDR2 from the germline V gene are MNHEY and SVGEGT. V gave up 5 bases and J gave up 3 bases, with 26 bases separating them. CDR3 size: 18 residues. The CDR3 DNA is TGTGCCAGCAGTCGTTTTTTAAACGCCGGGACACCGAGCTACGAGCAGTACTTC. Translating gives CASSRFLNAGTPSYEQYF.

This clonotype was seen repeatedly, ten times or more. The CDR3 sequence is CASSSPLGASYNSPLHF. In DNA form, the CDR3 reads TGTGCCAGCAGCTCCCCTCTGGGTGCCTCCTATAATTCACCCCTCCACTTT. The chain uses TRBV7-9 and TRBJ1-6; D remains ambiguous. Germline V gives CDR1 SEHNR, CDR2 FQNEAQ (reference sequence). The CDR3 covers 17 residues. Trimming left V 4 bases short and J 0 bases short, with 13 bases between.

The chain recombines TRBV15 with TRBJ2-5, with D perhaps given as TRBD1 or TRBD2 (6 bases each). V lost 3 bases and J lost 5, with 16 bases in between. The CDR3 is 15 amino acids. Germline lookup yields CDR1 LNHNV and CDR2 YYDKDF (reference sequence). The CDR3 nucleotides are TGTGCCACCAGCAGGGTACAGGGTGGAGGGGAGACCCAGTACTTC. Translating gives CATSRVQGGGETQYF.

The chain carries TRBV6-2 or TRBV6-3 and TRBJ1-4; D gene unclear. Trimming removed 6 bases from V and 2 bases from J, with 10 bases in between. In germline, CDR1 is MNHEY, CDR2 SVGEGT. The CDR3 is 14 residues long. This chain's CDR3 is CASSRHPTNEKLFF. DNA of the CDR3: TGTGCCAGCAGCAGACACCCGACTAATGAAAAACTGTTTTTT.

This clonotype was seen a few times. The chain has TRBV9 and TRBJ1-4, with D possibly being TRBD1 (6 bases). The CDR3 has 15 residues. The V gene's germline CDR1 is SGDLS and CDR2 YYNGEE. V was pared by 3 bases and J by 1 base, with 10 bases between. The CDR3 nucleotides are TGTGCCAGCAGCGGGGGGGGCAGAACTAATGAAAAACTGTTTTTT. This encodes CASSGGGRTNEKLFF.

This clonotype was recorded at least ten times. The V call is TRBV7-2, the J call TRBJ1-6; D call uncertain. With 1 base removed from V and 5 bases from J, the gap between germline ends came to 3 bases. Germline V lookup: CDR1 SGHTA, CDR2 FQGNSA. The length of the CDR3 is 13 residues. The CDR3 DNA sequence: TGTGCCAGCAGCTTAGAAGATAATTCACCCCTCCACTTT. It codes for CASSLEDNSPLHF. The full variable domain, in which reference TRBV7-2 and TRBJ1-6 provide the parts outside the CDR3, is GAGVSQSPSNKVTEKGKDVELRCDPISGHTALYWYRQSLGQGLEFLIYFQGNSAPDKSGLPSDRFSAERTGGSVSTLTIQRTQQEDSAVYLCASSLEDNSPLHFGNGTRLTVT.

This clonotype was seen a few times. This chain connects TRBV20-1 to TRBJ2-7; perhaps TRBD2 as D (6 bases). The CDR3 has 13 amino acids. Germline V lookup: CDR1 DFQATT, CDR2 SNEGSKA (reference sequence). V lost 7 bases and J 4 bases, leaving 17 bases between the germline ends. The CDR3 DNA sequence: TGCAGTGTTTCCCAGGAGGGTTGGTACGAGCAGTACTTC. It translates to CSVSQEGWYEQYF.

This chain links TRBV7-6 with TRBJ2-5; either TRBD1 or TRBD2 may supply D (5 bases each). V was cut by 5 bases and J by 5 bases, with 18 bases left in between. The CDR3 is 15 amino acids. Germline V gene sequence: CDR1 SGHVS, CDR2 FNYEAQ. CDR3 coding DNA: TGTGCCAGCAGCCGATTCCAGGGAGTCGGCGAGACCCAGTACTTC. This gives the protein CASSRFQGVGETQYF.

This clonotype turned up a few times. The V and J genes are TRBV7-9 and TRBJ2-1; tentative D call: TRBD1 (5 bases). From germline, CDR1 is SEHNR and CDR2 FQNEAQ (reference sequence). This CDR3 comprises 15 residues. Trimming stripped 5 bases from V and 0 bases from J, with 11 bases between. The CDR3 sequence: CASSPRQSSYNEQFF. The CDR3 DNA sequence: TGTGCCAGCAGCCCGAGACAGAGCTCCTACAATGAGCAGTTCTTC.

This clonotype was seen repeatedly, ten times or more. The rearrangement links TRBV7-9 to TRBJ2-3; D is possibly TRBD2 (6 bases). Per the germline V gene, CDR1 is SEHNR and CDR2 is FQNEAQ (reference sequence). CDR3 length equals 16 residues. Trimming took 10 bases from V and 5 from J, leaving 25 bases between them. CDR3 amino acids: CAIPTPPSGVVDTQYF. CDR3 DNA sequence: TGTGCCATCCCTACCCCACCATCGGGAGTCGTAGATACGCAGTATTTT.

This clonotype was seen ten or more times. The chain couples TRBV12-3 or TRBV12-4 to TRBJ2-6; D gene unclear. The V end lost 7 bases, the J end lost 1 base, and 8 bases lay between the germline ends. The CDR3 has 14 amino acids. The CDR3 sequence: CASTLGSGANVLTF. As DNA, the CDR3 is TGTGCCAGCACTCTAGGGTCTGGGGCCAACGTCCTGACTTTC.

This clonotype appeared a few times. This chain uses TRBV7-6 with TRBJ2-3, with a weak D call TRBD1 (6 bases). CDR1 is SGHVS, CDR2 FNYEAQ, per germline. The CDR3 extends over 14 amino acids. Trimming cost V 7 bases and J 2 bases, with 13 bases left between them. The CDR3 region is CASNPGQPTDTQYF. Here the CDR3 DNA reads TGTGCCAGCAACCCGGGACAACCCACAGATACGCAGTATTTT.

This clonotype was counted many times. This rearrangement joins TRBV7-8 to TRBJ1-5; 9 bases line up with TRBD1. This CDR3 comprises 15 residues. Per the germline V gene, CDR1 is SGHVS and CDR2 is FQNEAQ. V was pared by 4 bases and J by 10 bases, with 11 bases of the junction left unmatched. The CDR3 DNA reads TGTGCCAGCAGCTACTCACAGGGGGCGCGAATCCCCCAGCATTTT. This codes for CASSYSQGARIPQHF.

The chain couples TRBV5-4 to TRBJ2-2, with D tentatively TRBD2 (5 bases). Trimming stripped 10 bases from V and 7 bases from J, with 11 bases between. The CDR3 runs to 11 residues. Germline CDR1 reads SGHNT; CDR2 reads YYREEE (reference sequence). CDR3 residues: CAGGLNGELFF. The CDR3 bases are TGTGCCGGAGGTTTGAACGGGGAGCTGTTTTTT. Drawing the rest from reference TRBV5-4 and TRBJ2-2, the complete variable domain is ETGVTQSPTHLIKTRGQQVTLRCSSQSGHNTVSWYQQALGQGPQFIFQYYREEENGRGNFPPRFSGLQFPNYSSELNVNALELDDSALYLCAGGLNGELFFGEGSRLTVL.

The sample holds many counts of this clonotype. The rearrangement uses TRBV15 and TRBJ1-4, with D maybe TRBD1 (5 bases). Trimming shortened V by 6 bases and J by 7 bases, and 15 bases separated the two germline ends. Germline V CDR1 and CDR2: LNHNV, YYDKDF (reference sequence). CDR3 length equals 14 residues. CDR3 in DNA: TGTGCCACCAGACGACCAAGTCAGGGTGAAAAACTGTTTTTT. It is translated as CATRRPSQGEKLFF.

This clonotype was observed a handful of times. The V and J genes are TRBV18 and TRBJ2-1, with D maybe TRBD2 (6 bases). V gave up 2 bases and J gave up 8 bases, with 13 bases separating them. Looked up from germline, CDR1 is KGHSH and CDR2 is LQKENI. The CDR3 has 14 amino acids. As DNA, the CDR3 is TGTGCCAGCTCACCAATGCTAGAGCGGGATGAGCAGTTCTTC. Amino acid sequence: CASSPMLERDEQFF.

This clonotype was seen a few times. The genes are TRBV12-3 or TRBV12-4 and TRBJ1-2; no clear D gene. CDR3 length: 12 amino acids. With 5 bases removed from V and 6 bases from J, the gap between germline ends came to 10 bases. The CDR3 nucleotides read TGTGCCAGCAGTAAGTTCATAGATGGCTACACCTTC. This translates into CASSKFIDGYTF.

The J gene is TRBJ2-7, the V gene TRBV2; the D is unclear. Looked up from germline, CDR1 is SNHLY and CDR2 is FYNNEI. With 7 bases removed from V and 6 bases from J, the gap between germline ends came to 13 bases. This CDR3 is 12 amino acids long. The CDR3 region is CASTPYPGEQYF. DNA for the CDR3: TGTGCCAGCACACCGTACCCCGGCGAGCAGTACTTC.

This clonotype was counted at least ten times. The genes are TRBV14 and TRBJ1-4; D possibly corresponds to TRBD1 (6 bases). The germline gives CDR1 SGHDN, CDR2 FVKESK. The CDR3 consists of 13 residues. V was clipped by 5 bases and J by 8 bases, with 12 bases between them. This CDR3 reads CASSSQGHEKLFF. CDR3 in DNA: TGTGCCAGCAGCAGCCAGGGGCACGAAAAACTGTTTTTT.

This clonotype was observed many times. The V and J genes are TRBV7-2 and TRBJ2-5; TRBD1 aligns across 7 bases. CDR3 length equals 14 residues. V trimming: 5 bases; J trimming: 5 bases; junction bases outside the gene matches: 8. Germline V gene data show CDR1 as SGHTA and CDR2 as FQGNSA. The CDR3, as DNA: TGTGCCAGCAGCCCCACAGGGGCAGGGGAGACCCAGTACTTC. This translates into CASSPTGAGETQYF.

The chain couples TRBV7-6 to TRBJ2-6, with TRBD1 matching 9 bases. The germline V gene has CDR1 SGHVS and CDR2 FNYEAQ. V was clipped by 5 bases and J by 1 base; unmatched bases: 6. The CDR3 is 17 amino acids. The CDR3, as DNA: TGTGCCAGCAGCGTCTTACAGGGGGCGTCTGGGGCCAACGTCCTGACTTTC. Protein: CASSVLQGASGANVLTF.

This clonotype was picked up many times. The DNA of the CDR3 is TGCGCCAGCAGCCAAGTAGACAGACACTCCTACAATGAGCAGTTCTTC. Translating gives CASSQVDRHSYNEQFF. The rearrangement links TRBV4-1 to TRBJ2-1, with D possibly matching TRBD1 (5 bases). Germline CDR1 is MGHRA and CDR2 is YSYEKL. The V gene lost 1 base and the J gene lost 0 bases, with 10 bases spanning the gap. This CDR3 has 16 amino acids.

This clonotype was observed a few times. The chain recombines TRBV15 with TRBJ1-5; D call uncertain. The germline V gene encodes CDR1 LNHNV and CDR2 YYDKDF (reference sequence). The CDR3 is 14 amino acids. The germline V and J ends were trimmed by 3 bases and 5 bases, with 11 bases remaining between them. In DNA, the CDR3 is TGTGCCACCAGCAGTGAGGGATGGGATCAGCCCCAGCATTTT. Protein: CATSSEGWDQPQHF.

The chain links TRBV10-3 to TRBJ1-1; no clear D. V dropped 2 bases and J dropped 5 bases, with 9 bases sitting between them. The CDR3 loop spans 13 amino acids. Germline V gene lookup returns CDR1 ENHRY and CDR2 SYGVKD. CDR3 loop: CAISEEKGTEAFF. The CDR3 DNA follows: TGTGCCATCAGTGAGGAAAAAGGGACTGAAGCTTTCTTT.

This clonotype occurred many times. The chain is built from TRBV7-6 and TRBJ2-6, with D maybe TRBD2 (5 bases). CDR1 is SGHVS and CDR2 is FNYEAQ in the germline V gene. The CDR3 is 14 residues long. V dropped 8 bases and J dropped 1 base, with 9 bases sitting between them. In nucleotides, the CDR3 is TGTGCCAGCGGCGAGGGTTCTGGGGCCAACGTCCTGACTTTC. Protein sequence: CASGEGSGANVLTF.

This clonotype was found many times. This sequence joins TRBV7-3 and TRBJ2-1, with 11 bases lining up with TRBD2. Per the germline V gene, CDR1 is SGHTA and CDR2 is FQGTGA. This CDR3 spans 17 amino acids. Trimming removed 5 bases from V and 8 bases from J; junction bases left unmatched: 14. The CDR3 DNA reads TGTGCCAGCAGCGACCCCCTAGCGGGGGGACCCAAGGATGAGCAGTTCTTC. The encoded protein is CASSDPLAGGPKDEQFF.